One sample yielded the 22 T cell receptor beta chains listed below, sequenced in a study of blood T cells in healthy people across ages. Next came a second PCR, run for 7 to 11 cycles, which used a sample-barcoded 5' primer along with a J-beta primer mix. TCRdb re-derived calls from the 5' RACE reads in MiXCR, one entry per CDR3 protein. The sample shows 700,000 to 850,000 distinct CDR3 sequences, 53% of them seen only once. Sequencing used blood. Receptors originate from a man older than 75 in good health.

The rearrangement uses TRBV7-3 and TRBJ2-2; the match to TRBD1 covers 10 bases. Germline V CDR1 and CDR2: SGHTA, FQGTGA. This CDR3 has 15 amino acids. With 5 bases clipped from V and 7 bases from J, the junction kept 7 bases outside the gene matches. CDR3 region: CASSPPGQGDGELFF. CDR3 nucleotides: TGTGCCAGCAGCCCTCCAGGACAGGGGGACGGGGAGCTGTTTTTT.

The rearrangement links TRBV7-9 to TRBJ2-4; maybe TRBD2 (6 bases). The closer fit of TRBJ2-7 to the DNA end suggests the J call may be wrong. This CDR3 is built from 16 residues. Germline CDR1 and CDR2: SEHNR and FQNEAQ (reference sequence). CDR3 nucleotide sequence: TGTGCCAGCAGCCTAGGGAGGCAACGCACGCAAATCGAGCAGTACTTC. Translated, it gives CASSLGRQRTQIEQYF.

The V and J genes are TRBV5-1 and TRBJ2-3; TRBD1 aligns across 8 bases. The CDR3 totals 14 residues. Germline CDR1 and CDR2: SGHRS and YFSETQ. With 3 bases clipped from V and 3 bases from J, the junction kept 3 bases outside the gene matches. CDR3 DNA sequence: TGCGCCAGCAGCTACCGACAGGGGACAGATACGCAGTATTTT. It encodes CASSYRQGTDTQYF.

The CDR3 nucleotides are TGTGCCAGCAGCTGGAGCGGGGTTAGCTCCTACGAGCAGTACTTC. It is translated as CASSWSGVSSYEQYF. This chain connects TRBV12-3 or TRBV12-4 to TRBJ2-7; 7 bases agree with TRBD2. The CDR3 has 15 amino acids. V gave up 6 bases and J gave up 0 bases; unmatched junction bases: 8.

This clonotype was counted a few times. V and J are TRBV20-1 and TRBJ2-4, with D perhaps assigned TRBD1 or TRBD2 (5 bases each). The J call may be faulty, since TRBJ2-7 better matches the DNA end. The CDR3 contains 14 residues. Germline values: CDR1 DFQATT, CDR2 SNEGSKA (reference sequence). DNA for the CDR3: TGCAGTGCTTATACGGGGCAATTCTCCTACGAGCAGTACTTC. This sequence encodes CSAYTGQFSYEQYF.

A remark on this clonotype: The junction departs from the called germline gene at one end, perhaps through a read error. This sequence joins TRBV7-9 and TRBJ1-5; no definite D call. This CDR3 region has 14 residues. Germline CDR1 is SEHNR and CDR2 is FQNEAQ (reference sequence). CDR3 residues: CVSSRLGSNQPQHF. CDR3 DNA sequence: TGTGTCAGCAGCCGCCTGGGTTCTAATCAGCCCCAGCATTTT.

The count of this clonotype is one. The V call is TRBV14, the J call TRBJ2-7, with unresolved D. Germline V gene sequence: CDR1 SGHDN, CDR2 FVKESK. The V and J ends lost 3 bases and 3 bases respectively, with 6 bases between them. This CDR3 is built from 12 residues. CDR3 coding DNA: TGTGCCAGCAGCCATGACTTCTACGAGCAGTACTTC. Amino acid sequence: CASSHDFYEQYF.

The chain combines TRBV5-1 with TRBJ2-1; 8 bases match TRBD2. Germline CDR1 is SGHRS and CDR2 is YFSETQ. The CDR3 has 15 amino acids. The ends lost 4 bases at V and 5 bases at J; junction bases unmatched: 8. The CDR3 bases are TGCGCCAGCAGCGACGGGACTAGTGGGAACAATGAGCAGTTCTTC. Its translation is CASSDGTSGNNEQFF.

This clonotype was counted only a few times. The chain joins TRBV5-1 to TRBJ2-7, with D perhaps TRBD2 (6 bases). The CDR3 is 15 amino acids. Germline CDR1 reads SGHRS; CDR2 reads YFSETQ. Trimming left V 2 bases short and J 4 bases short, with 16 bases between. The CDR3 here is CASSLRGRTGYEQYF. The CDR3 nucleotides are TGCGCCAGCAGCTTACGGGGGAGAACGGGGTACGAGCAGTACTTC.

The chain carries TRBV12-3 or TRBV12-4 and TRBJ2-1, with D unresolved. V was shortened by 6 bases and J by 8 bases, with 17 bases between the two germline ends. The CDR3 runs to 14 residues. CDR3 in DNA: TGTGCCAGCAGAAGACCCCCCAACCTCTATGAGCAGTTCTTC. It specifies CASRRPPNLYEQFF.

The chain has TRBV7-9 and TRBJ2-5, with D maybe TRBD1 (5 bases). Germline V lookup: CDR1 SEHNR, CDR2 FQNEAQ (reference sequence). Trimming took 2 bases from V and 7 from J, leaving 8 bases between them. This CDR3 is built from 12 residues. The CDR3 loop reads CASSLSRGTQYF. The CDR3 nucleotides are TGTGCCAGCAGCTTATCTAGGGGGACCCAGTACTTC.

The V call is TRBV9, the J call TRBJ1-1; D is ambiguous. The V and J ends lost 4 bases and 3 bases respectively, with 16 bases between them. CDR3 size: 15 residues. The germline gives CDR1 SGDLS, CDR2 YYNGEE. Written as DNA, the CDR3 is TGTGCCAGCAGCCCCCCAACTGGGGTGGACACTGAAGCTTTCTTT. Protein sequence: CASSPPTGVDTEAFF.

The CDR3 DNA is TGTGCCAGCAGCCAAGACAGGCTCGTTGGCGGGAGTCACAACGAGCAGTACTTC. Amino acids: CASSQDRLVGGSHNEQYF. This sequence joins TRBV3-1 and TRBJ2-7; TRBD2 matches at 7 bases. This CDR3 region has 18 residues. Germline-derived CDR1 and CDR2 are LGHDT and YNNKEL (reference sequence). Trimming cost V 0 bases and J 5 bases; bases outside gene matches: 16.

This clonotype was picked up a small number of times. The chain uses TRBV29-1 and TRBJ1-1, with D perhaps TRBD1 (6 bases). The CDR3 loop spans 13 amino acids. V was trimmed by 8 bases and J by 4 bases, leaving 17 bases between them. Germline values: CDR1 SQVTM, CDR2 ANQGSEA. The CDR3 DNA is TGCAGCACCCGGGTGGGGGCGAGCACTGAAGCTTTCTTT. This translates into CSTRVGASTEAFF.

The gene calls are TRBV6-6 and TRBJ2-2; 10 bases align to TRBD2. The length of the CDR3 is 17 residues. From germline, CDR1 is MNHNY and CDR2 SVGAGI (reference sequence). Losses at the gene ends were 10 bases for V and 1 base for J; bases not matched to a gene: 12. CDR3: CAITRASGSGNTGELFF. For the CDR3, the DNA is TGTGCCATCACTCGGGCTAGCGGGAGCGGGAACACCGGGGAGCTGTTTTTT.

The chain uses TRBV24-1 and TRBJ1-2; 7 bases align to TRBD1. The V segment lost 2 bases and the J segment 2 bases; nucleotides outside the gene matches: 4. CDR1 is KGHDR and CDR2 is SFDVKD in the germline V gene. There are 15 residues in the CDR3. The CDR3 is CATSDSQTGNYGYTF. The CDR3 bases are TGTGCCACCAGTGATTCTCAGACAGGGAACTATGGCTACACCTTC.

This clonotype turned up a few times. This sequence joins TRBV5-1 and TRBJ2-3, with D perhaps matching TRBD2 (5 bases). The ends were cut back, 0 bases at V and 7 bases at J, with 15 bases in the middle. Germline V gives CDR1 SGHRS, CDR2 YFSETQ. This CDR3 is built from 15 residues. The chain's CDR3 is CASSLEGVGANTQYF. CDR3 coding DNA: TGCGCCAGCAGCTTGGAGGGAGTGGGAGCGAATACGCAGTATTTT.

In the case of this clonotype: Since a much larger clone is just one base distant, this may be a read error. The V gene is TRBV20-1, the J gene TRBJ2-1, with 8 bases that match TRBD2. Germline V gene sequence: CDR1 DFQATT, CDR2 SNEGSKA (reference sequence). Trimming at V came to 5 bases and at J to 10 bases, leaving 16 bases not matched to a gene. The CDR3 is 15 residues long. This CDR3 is CSAVDAERELREQFF. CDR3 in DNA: TGCAGTGCTGTCGACGCTGAGCGGGAGTTGCGGGAGCAGTTCTTC.

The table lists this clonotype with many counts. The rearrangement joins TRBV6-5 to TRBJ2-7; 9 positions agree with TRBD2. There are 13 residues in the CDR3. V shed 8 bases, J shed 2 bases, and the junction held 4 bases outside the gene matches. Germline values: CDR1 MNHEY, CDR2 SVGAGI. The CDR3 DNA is TGTGCCAGCCGGGCTAGCGGGACCTACGAGCAGTACTTC. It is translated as CASRASGTYEQYF.

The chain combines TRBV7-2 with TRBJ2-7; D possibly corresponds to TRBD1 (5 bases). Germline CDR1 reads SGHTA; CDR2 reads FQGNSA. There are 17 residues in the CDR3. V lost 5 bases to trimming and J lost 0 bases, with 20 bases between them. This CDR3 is CASSPKGWGTISYEQYF. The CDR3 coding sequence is TGTGCCAGCAGCCCGAAGGGGTGGGGCACCATCTCCTACGAGCAGTACTTC.

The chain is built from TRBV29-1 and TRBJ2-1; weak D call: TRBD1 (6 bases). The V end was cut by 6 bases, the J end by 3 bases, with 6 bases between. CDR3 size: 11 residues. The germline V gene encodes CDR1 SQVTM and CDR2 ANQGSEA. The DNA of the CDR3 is TGCAGCGTGACAGGCTACAATGAGCAGTTCTTC. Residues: CSVTGYNEQFF.

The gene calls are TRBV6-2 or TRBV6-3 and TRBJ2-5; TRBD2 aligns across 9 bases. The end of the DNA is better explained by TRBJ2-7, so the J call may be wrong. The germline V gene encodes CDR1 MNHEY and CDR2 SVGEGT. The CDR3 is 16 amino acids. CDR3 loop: CASSYAPLAGAYEQYF. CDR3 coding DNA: TGTGCCAGCAGTTACGCCCCACTAGCGGGCGCCTACGAGCAGTACTTC.